This record looks at one T cell receptor (beta chain) sequence and its context. The CDR3 length is 15 residues. With V trimmed by 6 bases and J by 4 bases, 9 bases remained unmatched. Germline-derived CDR1 and CDR2 are SGHDN and FVKESK. Clones were read by immunoSEQ multiplex PCR, and TCRdb kept only the in-frame ones, dropping some. This sample yields just over 60,000 clones, of which around 92% are seen a single time; about 2.7% belongs to the top ten. The data stem from a study of T cell changes during pregnancy in multiple sclerosis. V and J are TRBV14 and TRBJ2-1, with 7 bases lining up with TRBD2. The receptor was isolated from a female donor in good health, enrolled as a control in a pregnancy study. Sequencing was performed on peripheral blood, taken in the second trimester of pregnancy. In nucleotides, the CDR3 is TGTGCCAGCAGTACAAGGACTAGTCCTTACAATGAGCAGTTCTTC. It specifies CASSTRTSPYNEQFF.